This T cell receptor beta chain comes out of a study of naive and memory T cell subsets. Four PCR rounds used nested alpha and beta constant region primers plus the SP2 primer. TCRdb analysed the UMI-ligation and nested PCR reads with MiXCR anew, one entry per CDR3 protein. The sample contains around 35,000 distinct CDR3 sequences, 11% of which appear only once. Treatment described: skin biopsy from PPD injection site in Mantoux-positive individual. TCR cDNA received a 3' ligated oligonucleotide that carried a UMI. Trimming removed 1 base from V and 2 bases from J; junction bases left unmatched: 8. This CDR3 contains 17 residues. The germline CDR1 and CDR2 sequences are SGHVS and FQNEAQ. The table lists this clonotype with many counts.

This TCR was sampled from an adult in good health. The chain uses TRBV7-8 and TRBJ2-5; 9 positions agree with TRBD2. Specimen: skin, collected from a tuberculin skin test site. Here the CDR3 DNA reads TGTGCCAGCAGCTTAGGGGGTAGCGGGAGTTCGCAAGAGACCCAGTACTTC. As protein: CASSLGGSGSSQETQYF. Full variable domain (outside the CDR3, taken from reference TRBV7-8 and TRBJ2-5): GAGVSQSPRYKVAKRGQDVALRCDPISGHVSLFWYQQALGQGPEFLTYFQNEAQLDKSGLPSDRFFAERPEGSVSTLKIQRTQQEDSAVYLCASSLGGSGSSQETQYFGPGTRLLVL.